Below are 29 T cell receptor beta chains sequenced from a single sample in a study of blood T cells in healthy people across ages. For the second PCR, which ran for 7 to 11 cycles, a sample-barcoded 5' primer and a J-beta primer mix were used. TCRdb called the 5' RACE reads again in MiXCR, with one record for every CDR3 protein. The profile covers over 700,000 distinct CDR3 sequences, with more than 20% appearing a single time and more than 7.5% taken by the ten largest. The sample was also linked to a second study, of T cells of mothers and their children.

Sequences were obtained from blood. These receptors all stem from a boy aged 10-17 years in good health.

The V gene is TRBV12-3 or TRBV12-4, the J gene TRBJ2-7, with D perhaps matching TRBD2 (6 bases). The CDR3 has 13 residues. Between the trimmed V and J ends, which lost 6 bases and 7 bases, there was a span of 16 bases. CDR3 sequence (DNA): TGTGCCAGCAGCAACCCCGGGACTCAGGAGCAGTACTTC. It codes for CASSNPGTQEQYF.

The chain combines TRBV29-1 with TRBJ1-2; no firm D call. V dropped 1 base and J dropped 5 bases, with 8 bases sitting between them. Germline V gene lookup returns CDR1 SQVTM and CDR2 ANQGSEA. This CDR3 is 12 amino acids long. CDR3: CSVEVGAYGYTF. The CDR3 DNA sequence: TGCAGCGTTGAAGTCGGCGCGTATGGCTACACCTTC.

The chain links TRBV7-3 to TRBJ2-5; D possibly corresponds to TRBD2 (6 bases). This CDR3 contains 15 residues. Germline values: CDR1 SGHTA, CDR2 FQGTGA. Trimming shortened V by 1 base and J by 5 bases, and 14 bases separated the two germline ends. CDR3 residues: CASSLNRGSGETQYF. The CDR3, as DNA: TGTGCCAGCAGCTTAAACCGGGGCAGCGGGGAGACCCAGTACTTC.

The rearrangement joins TRBV5-1 to TRBJ1-2; D gene uncertain. Germline V CDR1 and CDR2: SGHRS, YFSETQ. V lost 4 bases and J lost 3, with 13 bases in between. There are 14 residues in the CDR3. CDR3 nucleotides: TGCGCCAGCAGCCCTCAACAGCCGGACTATGGCTACACCTTC. This codes for CASSPQQPDYGYTF.

The sample holds a few counts of this clonotype. The chain uses TRBV14 and TRBJ1-2; tentative D call: TRBD1 (5 bases). Germline V lookup: CDR1 SGHDN, CDR2 FVKESK. This CDR3 has 12 residues. V lost 4 bases and J 8 bases, leaving 11 bases between the germline ends. The CDR3 nucleotides read TGTGCCAGCAGCCGGGACGTCTCCGGCTACACCTTC. Translation gives CASSRDVSGYTF.

The V gene is TRBV2, the J gene TRBJ2-5; unclear D gene. The J call may be in error: the DNA end matches TRBJ2-7 better. CDR3 length: 12 amino acids. Germline V gives CDR1 SNHLY, CDR2 FYNNEI. The DNA of the CDR3 is TGTGCCAGCACACCGGACTCCTACGAGCAGTACTTC. Translating gives CASTPDSYEQYF.

This chain connects TRBV20-1 to TRBJ2-7, with D hard to call. The J call may be faulty, since TRBJ2-5 better matches the DNA end. This CDR3 is built from 14 residues. Germline V gene data show CDR1 as DFQATT and CDR2 as SNEGSKA (reference sequence). The CDR3 protein is CSAREGSPWETQYF. CDR3 nucleotides: TGCAGTGCTAGAGAAGGGTCTCCCTGGGAGACCCAGTACTTC.

This chain links TRBV28 with TRBJ1-1; tentative D call: TRBD1 (6 bases). Germline loops: CDR1 MDHEN, CDR2 SYDVKM. The CDR3 is made up of 15 amino acids. V dropped 2 bases and J dropped 8 bases, with 18 bases sitting between them. The CDR3 here is CASSLPRGRMAEAFF. For the CDR3, the DNA is TGTGCCAGCAGTTTACCCCGGGGGCGCATGGCAGAAGCTTTCTTT. Full variable domain (missing parts from reference TRBV28 and TRBJ1-1): DVKVTQSSRYLVKRTGEKVFLECVQDMDHENMFWYRQDPGLGLRLIYFSYDVKMKEKGDIPEGYSVSREKKERFSLILESASTNQTSMYLCASSLPRGRMAEAFFGQGTRLTVV.

A few counts support this clonotype. The V call is TRBV7-8, the J call TRBJ2-2, with 8 positions matching TRBD2. The CDR3 is made up of 16 amino acids. V gave up 1 base and J gave up 6 bases; unmatched junction bases: 7. The germline CDR1 and CDR2 sequences are SGHVS and FQNEAQ. CDR3 nucleotide sequence: TGTGCCAGCAGCTTAGGTCGGGGGGGCCGGTCCGGGGAGCTGTTTTTT. Its protein is CASSLGRGGRSGELFF.

This clonotype was recorded a few times. The chain is built from TRBV10-3 and TRBJ2-7; 8 nucleotides align to TRBD1. Germline CDR1 ENHRY, CDR2 SYGVKD. The CDR3 is made up of 14 amino acids. With V trimmed by 8 bases and J by 0 bases, 6 bases remained unmatched. The DNA of the CDR3 is TGTGCCATCGCTGGACAGGGACTCTCCTACGAGCAGTACTTC. It encodes CAIAGQGLSYEQYF.

In this sample, this clonotype turned up a few times. The CDR3 DNA sequence: TGTGCCAGCTCGACGGACCAGAACTACGAGCAGTACTTC. This codes for CASSTDQNYEQYF. The chain recombines TRBV18 with TRBJ2-7; D call uncertain. V lost 6 bases and J 3 bases, leaving 12 bases between the germline ends. This CDR3 has 13 residues. Germline assignment: CDR1 KGHSH and CDR2 LQKENI.

The J gene is TRBJ1-1, the V gene TRBV12-3 or TRBV12-4; perhaps TRBD1 as D (5 bases). Trimming shortened V by 4 bases and J by 7 bases, and 10 bases separated the two germline ends. The CDR3 spans 12 residues. CDR3 nucleotides: TGTGCCAGCAGTTGGGGGACTTTTGAAGCTTTCTTT. Amino acid sequence: CASSWGTFEAFF.

CDR3 sequence reads: CASSSGLAAFSDTQYF. In nucleotides, the CDR3 is TGTGCCAGCAGTTCCGGACTAGCGGCGTTTTCAGATACGCAGTATTTT. V is TRBV6-2 or TRBV6-3 and J is TRBJ2-3, with 10 bases lining up with TRBD2. Trimming took 4 bases from V and 4 from J; bases not matched to a gene: 8. The CDR3 runs 16 residues. Germline assignment: CDR1 MNHEY and CDR2 SVGEGT.

This chain joins TRBV7-6 and TRBJ2-5; D is unresolved. Trimming shortened V by 5 bases and J by 6 bases, and 13 bases separated the two germline ends. This CDR3 comprises 13 residues. Germline values: CDR1 SGHVS, CDR2 FNYEAQ. CDR3 DNA sequence: TGTGCCAGCAGCGGGATTGCTGGGAAGACCCAGTACTTC. This encodes CASSGIAGKTQYF.

A single count supports this clonotype. This sequence joins TRBV20-1 and TRBJ1-4, with D maybe TRBD1 (6 bases). V lost 4 bases and J 0 bases, leaving 12 bases between the germline ends. This CDR3 contains 15 residues. Germline values: CDR1 DFQATT, CDR2 SNEGSKA (reference sequence). CDR3 DNA: TGCAGTGCTAAACAGGGAGGGGCAACTAATGAAAAACTGTTTTTT. Amino acid sequence: CSAKQGGATNEKLFF.

This chain links TRBV29-1 with TRBJ2-1; D may be TRBD2 (6 bases). The CDR3 is made up of 15 amino acids. From germline, CDR1 is SQVTM and CDR2 ANQGSEA. V was cut by 6 bases and J by 0 bases, with 15 bases left in between. The CDR3 DNA follows: TGCAGCGTCGCCGCGTTAGCGGTCTCCTACAATGAGCAGTTCTTC. This gives the protein CSVAALAVSYNEQFF.

The rearrangement joins TRBV20-1 to TRBJ2-7; 8 nucleotides line up with TRBD2. This CDR3 contains 13 residues. Germline loops: CDR1 DFQATT, CDR2 SNEGSKA (reference sequence). The junction had 2 bases not matched to a gene; V was cut back by 1 base and J by 3 bases. Here the CDR3 DNA reads TGCAGTGCTAGAGGACTAGCGTTCTACGAGCAGTACTTC. Encoded protein: CSARGLAFYEQYF.

The chain has TRBV13 and TRBJ1-2; 7 positions agree with TRBD1. Germline V gene lookup returns CDR1 PRHDT and CDR2 FYEKMQ (reference sequence). CDR3 size: 13 residues. Trimming took 3 bases from V and 7 from J; bases not matched to a gene: 5. The CDR3 nucleotides read TGTGCCAGCAGCTTCGACAGGGAAGGTGGCTACACCTTC. Translated, it gives CASSFDREGGYTF.

The rearrangement joins TRBV7-9 to TRBJ2-3, with 10 bases aligning to TRBD2. After removal of 5 bases from V and 2 bases from J, the junction contained 7 bases not matched to a gene. There are 16 residues in the CDR3. CDR1 is SEHNR, CDR2 FQNEAQ, per germline (reference sequence). The CDR3, as DNA: TGTGCCAGCAGCCGGCTAGCGGGGGTTACCACAGATACGCAGTATTTT. This encodes CASSRLAGVTTDTQYF.

This clonotype was seen more than once but under ten times. This sequence joins TRBV6-6 and TRBJ1-4; tentatively, D is TRBD1 (6 bases). Germline V gene lookup returns CDR1 MNHNY and CDR2 SVGAGI (reference sequence). The CDR3 is made up of 16 amino acids. V was shortened by 2 bases and J by 6 bases, with 16 bases between the two germline ends. The CDR3 DNA sequence: TGTGCCAGCAGTTACCCCGAGGACAGATGGGATGAAAAACTGTTTTTT. This codes for CASSYPEDRWDEKLFF.

The V and J genes are TRBV29-1 and TRBJ2-1; 7 bases are shared with TRBD2. V lost 4 bases and J lost 1; bases outside the gene matches: 10. Germline V gene sequence: CDR1 SQVTM, CDR2 ANQGSEA. The CDR3 runs to 16 residues. The CDR3 DNA sequence: TGCAGCGTTGTTGAGAGCGGGAATCCTTCCTACAATGAGCAGTTCTTC. Translation gives CSVVESGNPSYNEQFF.

This chain connects TRBV12-3 or TRBV12-4 to TRBJ2-5; 9 bases are shared with TRBD1. The end of the DNA fits TRBJ2-7 better, so the J call may be wrong. This CDR3 contains 15 residues. The DNA of the CDR3 is TGTGCCAGCAGTTTTAGACAGGGGGGCCATTACGAGCAGTACTTC. Translation: CASSFRQGGHYEQYF.

The table lists this clonotype with a few counts. The chain carries TRBV7-2 and TRBJ2-3, with TRBD2 as a possible D gene (6 bases). Germline CDR1 is SGHTA and CDR2 is FQGNSA. This CDR3 has 15 amino acids. V shed 5 bases and J shed 2 bases, with 14 bases lying between them. The CDR3 here is CASSPHRRDTDTQYF. The CDR3 coding sequence is TGTGCCAGCAGCCCTCACCGGAGGGACACAGATACGCAGTATTTT.

V gene TRBV5-5 combines with J gene TRBJ2-7; D is perhaps TRBD1 (5 bases). Germline CDR1 is SGHKS and CDR2 is YYEKEE (reference sequence). V lost 4 bases and J lost 4, with 15 bases in between. There are 14 residues in the CDR3. CDR3 sequence reads: CASSDLRGRYEQYF. The CDR3 region has the DNA TGTGCCAGCAGCGATTTAAGGGGCAGGTACGAGCAGTACTTC.

The CDR3 sequence: CASSYAGALYEQFF. CDR3 bases: TGTGCCAGCAGTTACGCGGGGGCGTTGTATGAGCAGTTCTTC. The chain uses TRBV6-5 and TRBJ2-1, with a possible D match to TRBD2 (7 bases). This CDR3 has 14 residues. The germline V gene has CDR1 MNHEY and CDR2 SVGAGI. The ends were cut back, 2 bases at V and 8 bases at J, with 13 bases in the middle.

This rearrangement joins TRBV28 to TRBJ2-5; no clear D gene. The end of the DNA is better explained by TRBJ2-1, so the J call may be wrong. Germline lookup yields CDR1 MDHEN and CDR2 SYDVKM. This CDR3 contains 14 residues. This CDR3 is CASNGRRTYNEQFF. CDR3 sequence (DNA): TGTGCCAGCAATGGGCGGCGCACCTACAATGAGCAGTTCTTC.

This chain connects TRBV29-1 to TRBJ1-5; TRBD1 matches at 8 bases. Trimming at V came to 6 bases and at J to 7 bases, leaving 5 bases not matched to a gene. The V gene's germline CDR1 is SQVTM and CDR2 ANQGSEA. There are 12 residues in the CDR3. In nucleotides, the CDR3 is TGCAGCGTGACTGACAGGGGCCAGCCCCAGCATTTT. Translated, it gives CSVTDRGQPQHF.

This clonotype was recorded a few times. This chain connects TRBV20-1 to TRBJ2-1; 9 positions agree with TRBD2. The CDR3 runs to 17 residues. The V gene's germline CDR1 is DFQATT and CDR2 SNEGSKA (reference sequence). V dropped 1 base and J dropped 7; count of bases not matched to a gene: 14. In DNA form, the CDR3 reads TGCAGTGCTAGAGTCCTATACGGCGGGGGGGTTTCGAATGAGCAGTTCTTC. This translates into CSARVLYGGGVSNEQFF.

The chain couples TRBV6-1 to TRBJ1-2; 7 bases line up with TRBD1. V shed 1 base, J shed 8 bases, and the junction held 10 bases outside the gene matches. Germline-derived CDR1 and CDR2 are MNHNS and SASEGT. The CDR3 is 15 residues long. The CDR3 nucleotides are TGTGCCAGCAGTGAAGATAGGGGGCTTCTACAAGGCTACACCTTC. Amino acids: CASSEDRGLLQGYTF.